The 5 T cell receptor beta chains reported below all come from one sample, sequenced in a study of identical twins' blood T cells. TCRdb analysed the 5' RACE reads with MiXCR anew, one entry per CDR3 protein. Found here are about 1,300 distinct CDR3 sequences, around 68% of them singletons; the top ten hold 7% to 10%. Input material: PBMCs. These TCRs come from a woman between 18 and 55 years old in good health.

The CDR3 bases are TGTGCCAGCAGCCTTTCAGTTTGGTCGTCACCACGGAGCACTGAAGCTTTCTTT. This encodes CASSLSVWSSPRSTEAFF. The genes are TRBV28 and TRBJ1-1; D is ambiguous. CDR1 and CDR2 from the germline V gene are MDHEN and SYDVKM. Trimming pared 6 bases from V and 4 bases from J, leaving 27 bases between. There are 18 residues in the CDR3.

The chain is built from TRBV7-4 and TRBJ2-5, with D possibly matching TRBD1 (5 bases). The CDR3 is 16 residues long. Trimming left V 0 bases short and J 5 bases short, with 16 bases between. CDR1 SGHVT and CDR2 SQSDAQ come from the germline V gene. CDR3 DNA: TGTGCCAGCAGCTTAGCCGGGTCGGGTAGGGGTGAGACCCAGTACTTC. It encodes CASSLAGSGRGETQYF.

The chain carries TRBV10-3 and TRBJ1-5, with 8 bases matching TRBD1. The V gene end was trimmed by 8 bases and the J gene end by 6 bases; junction bases not matched to a gene: 9. This CDR3 region has 14 residues. Germline V gives CDR1 ENHRY, CDR2 SYGVKD. The CDR3 nucleotides read TGTGCCATCGCGGACAGGGACAGAGGTCAGCCCCAGCATTTT. Its protein is CAIADRDRGQPQHF.

The V gene is TRBV10-3, the J gene TRBJ1-1, with 10 bases aligning to TRBD1. Trimming at V came to 1 base and at J to 3 bases, leaving 2 bases not matched to a gene. Germline CDR1 is ENHRY and CDR2 is SYGVKD. The CDR3 has 15 amino acids. The CDR3 here is CAISEYDRGHTEAFF. CDR3 sequence (DNA): TGTGCCATCAGTGAGTACGACAGGGGGCACACTGAAGCTTTCTTT.

The CDR3 DNA reads as TGTGCCAGCAGCTTAGCCCTTGTCAGTCCTTTAGCCAAAAACATTCAGTACTTC. Its translation is CASSLALVSPLAKNIQYF. The chain uses TRBV7-2 and TRBJ2-4; unclear D gene. CDR1 SGHTA and CDR2 FQGNSA come from the germline V gene. The CDR3 sequence is 18 residues long. Trimming removed 0 bases at V and 0 bases at J, with 15 bases between.